The T cell receptor beta chain described here comes from a study of cytomegalovirus exposure and HLA in healthy donors. Notes on the study in general: Reports described diagnosis of cytomegalovirus status by the classifier as highly specific and sensitive.

On this clone itself: Its antigen is undetermined.

It was with 60 Vbeta and 13 Jbeta primers that the PCR ran. The repertoire was sequenced with immunoSEQ multiplex PCR; TCRdb's copy has only in-frame clones and lacks some. The sample lists 250,000 or so clones; about 84% were seen once. The CDR3 covers 13 residues. The V gene's germline CDR1 is SGHAT and CDR2 FQNNGV. V was trimmed by 3 bases and J by 6 bases, leaving 9 bases between them. This chain uses TRBV11-2 with TRBJ2-1; D is unresolved. The TCR sequence derives from a human donor in good health. Sequencing was performed on PBMCs. The CDR3 loop reads CASSFAGSNEQFF. The CDR3 DNA sequence: TGTGCCAGCAGCTTCGCAGGAAGCAATGAGCAGTTCTTC. The full variable domain, completed using reference TRBV11-2 and TRBJ2-1, is EAGVAQSPRYKIIEKRQSVAFWCNPISGHATLYWYQQILGQGPKLLIQFQNNGVVDDSQLPKDRFSAERLKGVDSTLKIQPAKLEDSAVYLCASSFAGSNEQFFGPGTRLTVL.